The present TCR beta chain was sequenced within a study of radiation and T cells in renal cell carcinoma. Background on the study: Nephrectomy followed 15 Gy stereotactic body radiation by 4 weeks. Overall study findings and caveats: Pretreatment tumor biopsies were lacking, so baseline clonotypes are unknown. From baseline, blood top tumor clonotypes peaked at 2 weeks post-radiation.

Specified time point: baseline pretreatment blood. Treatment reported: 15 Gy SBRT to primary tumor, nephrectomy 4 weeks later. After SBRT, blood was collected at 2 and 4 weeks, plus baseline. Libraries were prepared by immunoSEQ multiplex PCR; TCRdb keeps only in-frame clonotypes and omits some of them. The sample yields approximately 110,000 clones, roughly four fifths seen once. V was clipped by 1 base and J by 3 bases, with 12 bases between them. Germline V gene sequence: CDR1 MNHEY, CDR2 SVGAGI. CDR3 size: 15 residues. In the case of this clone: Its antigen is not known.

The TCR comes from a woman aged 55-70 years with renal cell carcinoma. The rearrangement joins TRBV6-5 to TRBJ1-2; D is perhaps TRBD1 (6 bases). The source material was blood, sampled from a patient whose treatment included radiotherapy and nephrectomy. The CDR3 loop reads CASSYFTGAYYGYTF. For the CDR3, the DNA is TGTGCCAGCAGTTACTTCACGGGGGCTTACTATGGCTACACCTTC.